These T cell receptor beta chains were read from a single sample in a study of blood T cell repertoires in COVID-19. Measured with immunoSEQ multiplex PCR; TCRdb has only the in-frame clones, and not every one. Here the sample spans 15,000 to 18,000 clones, around 86% being singletons. The sequenced sample was peripheral blood. Every receptor here comes from a man in his sixties with acute or convalescent COVID-19. CDR3s include the opening cysteine and the closing phenylalanine or tryptophan. D genes are given only for firm matches. Clone size is shown for a subset of rows, as once, few, many or a class of expanded clone.

J gene | D gene | V gene | clone size | CDR3 DNA | CDR3 protein
TRBJ1-1 | TRBD1 | TRBV28 | NA | TGTGCCAGCAGTTTGGAAGGGGGCCCGGGCACTGAAGCTTTCTTT | CASSLEGGPGTEAFF
TRBJ1-5 | TRBD1 | TRBV10-3 | NA | TGTGCCATCAGTGAGGAGGGGGCGCAGCCCCAGCATTTT | CAISEEGAQPQHF
TRBJ2-7 | NA | TRBV27 | NA | TGTGCCAGCAGTTTATCCCTTGGCCCCGAGCAGTACTTC | CASSLSLGPEQYF
TRBJ2-3 | TRBD2 | TRBV27 | NA | TGTGCCAGCAGTTTATATGCTAGCGGGAGCCCGATCACAGATACGCAGTATTTT | CASSLYASGSPITDTQYF
TRBJ1-1 | NA | TRBV7-8 | NA | TGTGCCAGCAGCCCTGGGTCCCGGGGCACTGAAGCTTTCTTT | CASSPGSRGTEAFF
TRBJ1-6 | TRBD1 | TRBV18 | NA | TGTGCCAGCTCACTCCGTCAGGGGGCCTATAATTCACCCCTCCACTTT | CASSLRQGAYNSPLHF
TRBJ2-1 | TRBD1 | TRBV5-1 | NA | TGCGCCAGCAGGTTGGGACAGATAGAAAATGAGCAGTTCTTC | CASRLGQIENEQFF
TRBJ1-3 | TRBD1 | TRBV3-1/TRBV3-2 | NA | TGTGCCAGCAGCCACGACAGGGCCTCTGGAAACACCATATATTTT | CASSHDRASGNTIYF
TRBJ2-5 | TRBD2 | TRBV5-4 | NA | TGTGCCAGCAGCTTGGGGGGGACTAGCTCCCAAGAGACCCAGTACTTC | CASSLGGTSSQETQYF
TRBJ1-1 | TRBD1 | TRBV29-1 | NA | TGCAGCGTAGGGACAGGGGGCACTGAAGCTTTCTTT | CSVGTGGTEAFF
TRBJ2-1 | TRBD2 | TRBV5-1 | once | TGCGCCAGCCGAAAACGGGGGGGTACTAGCGGGAGTTCCTACAATGAGCAGTTCTTC | CASRKRGGTSGSSYNEQFF
TRBJ1-2 | NA | TRBV28 | NA | TGTGCCAGCAGTTCAGCACAGGGCTCTGGCTACACCTTC | CASSSAQGSGYTF
TRBJ2-3 | TRBD1 | TRBV29-1 | NA | TGCAGCGCAATACAGGGGTCTGTCCCAGATACGCAGTATTTT | CSAIQGSVPDTQYF
TRBJ2-1 | NA | TRBV7-2 | NA | TGTGCCAGCAGCCCTAAGAATGAGCAGTTCTTC | CASSPKNEQFF
TRBJ2-5 | TRBD2 | TRBV6-5 | NA | TGTGCCAGCAGTCCTAGCGGGGGGGCCGGGGAGACCCAGTACTTC | CASSPSGGAGETQYF
TRBJ2-5 | TRBD2 | TRBV7-3 | NA | TGTGCCAGCAGCAGGGCGGGGGGAGAGACCCAGTACTTC | CASSRAGGETQYF
TRBJ1-2 | TRBD1 | TRBV29-1 | few | TGCAGCGTTGTGAGGGGGCCCCCTAACACCTTC | CSVVRGPPNTF
TRBJ1-3 | NA | TRBV9 | NA | TGTGCCAGCAGCGCACCAGGGGGAAACACCATATATTTT | CASSAPGGNTIYF
TRBJ1-3 | TRBD1 | TRBV28 | NA | TGTGCCAGCACTGCCTCGGTCGGAGACAGGGCCGAAGGAAACACCATATATTTT | CASTASVGDRAEGNTIYF
TRBJ2-2 | NA | TRBV6-5 | NA | TGTGCCAGCAGTTTACAGGGAATCTCCGGGGAGCTGTTTTTT | CASSLQGISGELFF
TRBJ2-7 | NA | TRBV2 | NA | TGTGCCAGCAGTGCGGGAGTCACCGACCCCTACGAGCAGTACTTC | CASSAGVTDPYEQYF
TRBJ1-2 | TRBD1 | TRBV3-1/TRBV3-2 | NA | TGTGCCAGCAGCCATGGCCAGGGGACAGCTAACTATGGCTACACCTTC | CASSHGQGTANYGYTF
TRBJ1-2 | TRBD1 | TRBV6-5 | once | TGTGCCAGCAGTTACAGGGGGCGCGGCTATGGCTACACCTTC | CASSYRGRGYGYTF